One sample yielded the 18 T cell receptor beta chains listed below, sequenced in a study of blood T cell repertoires in COVID-19. The protocol was immunoSEQ multiplex PCR, while the TCRdb copy is restricted to in-frame clones and leaves out a portion. The sample comprises roughly 99,000 clones, 70% to 90% of which are singletons, and about 5.3% rests with the top ten. Material for sequencing was peripheral blood. These receptors all come from a man aged 40-49 years with active or convalescent COVID-19.

The rearrangement uses TRBV5-1 and TRBJ2-1; unclear D gene. The germline V gene has CDR1 SGHRS and CDR2 YFSETQ. This CDR3 region has 13 residues. V was shortened by 4 bases and J by 0 bases, with 5 bases between the two germline ends. The CDR3 protein is CASSPSSYNEQFF. The CDR3 DNA follows: TGCGCCAGCAGCCCGAGCTCCTACAATGAGCAGTTCTTC.

The chain carries TRBV6-2 or TRBV6-3 and TRBJ1-2; 7 nucleotides align to TRBD1. The CDR3 runs 13 residues. Losses at the gene ends were 5 bases for V and 3 bases for J; bases not matched to a gene: 3. Looked up from germline, CDR1 is MNHEY and CDR2 is SVGEGT. The CDR3 DNA is TGTGCCAGCAGTACGGGACAGCACTATGGCTACACCTTC. Residues: CASSTGQHYGYTF.

The chain couples TRBV28 to TRBJ2-3, with D tentatively TRBD2 (6 bases). This CDR3 is 15 amino acids long. Per the germline V gene, CDR1 is MDHEN and CDR2 is SYDVKM. V was cut by 7 bases and J by 5 bases, with 19 bases left in between. The CDR3 coding sequence is TGTGCCAGCATTCCGGGACTCCTCGTCGGAGATACGCAGTATTTT. Protein product: CASIPGLLVGDTQYF.

V gene TRBV6-5 combines with J gene TRBJ1-1; D is undetermined. V lost 7 bases and J lost 6, with 12 bases in between. The CDR3 runs 12 residues. Germline V gives CDR1 MNHEY, CDR2 SVGAGI. CDR3 residues: CASIWRASEAFF. The CDR3 nucleotides are TGTGCCAGCATCTGGAGGGCCTCTGAAGCTTTCTTT.

The chain carries TRBV6-5 and TRBJ2-7, with 8 bases aligning to TRBD2. Trimming took 5 bases from V and 2 from J; bases not matched to a gene: 5. Germline V gene lookup returns CDR1 MNHEY and CDR2 SVGAGI. The CDR3 has 14 amino acids. Here the CDR3 reads CASSIAGPAYEQYF. The CDR3 DNA follows: TGTGCCAGCAGTATAGCGGGACCCGCCTACGAGCAGTACTTC.

The gene calls are TRBV7-9 and TRBJ1-5; no definite D call. The CDR3 contains 12 residues. Germline V CDR1 and CDR2: SEHNR, FQNEAQ (reference sequence). V was cut by 3 bases and J by 6 bases, with 6 bases left in between. CDR3 nucleotides: TGTGCCAGCAGCTTCGTGAGTCAGCCCCAGCATTTT. The encoded protein is CASSFVSQPQHF.

This chain uses TRBV2 with TRBJ1-5; 7 positions agree with TRBD1. The CDR3 has 14 residues. CDR1 SNHLY and CDR2 FYNNEI come from the germline V gene. V was pared by 7 bases and J by 4 bases, with 7 bases of the junction left unmatched. The CDR3 spells CASTRTGGNQPQHF. CDR3 nucleotides: TGTGCCAGCACAAGGACAGGCGGGAATCAGCCCCAGCATTTT.

This clone was seen only a few times. The V call is TRBV6-5, the J call TRBJ2-7; D might be TRBD1 (6 bases). Looked up from germline, CDR1 is MNHEY and CDR2 is SVGAGI. There are 15 residues in the CDR3. Trimming took 8 bases from V and 2 from J, leaving 19 bases between them. As DNA, the CDR3 is TGTGCCAGCGGGGGTGAGGGGGACACAGCCTACGAGCAGTACTTC. This translates into CASGGEGDTAYEQYF.

The gene calls are TRBV28 and TRBJ2-2; unclear D gene. Germline values: CDR1 MDHEN, CDR2 SYDVKM. This CDR3 comprises 12 residues. With 4 bases removed from V and 6 bases from J, the gap between germline ends came to 6 bases. The CDR3 nucleotides are TGTGCCAGCAGTTCTCCCCCCGGGGAGCTGTTTTTT. This sequence encodes CASSSPPGELFF.

The genes are TRBV9 and TRBJ2-3; 12 nucleotides align to TRBD1. Germline V CDR1 and CDR2: SGDLS, YYNGEE. There are 19 residues in the CDR3. J lost 2 bases, V lost 5 bases, and 15 bases had no gene match. CDR3 residues: CASRLRSGTGGNPTDTQYF. CDR3 DNA: TGTGCCAGCAGACTCCGTTCCGGGACAGGGGGCAACCCCACAGATACGCAGTATTTT.

The chain combines TRBV24-1 with TRBJ2-6; TRBD1 aligns across 9 bases. This CDR3 spans 19 amino acids. After removal of 4 bases from V and 0 bases from J, the junction contained 9 bases not matched to a gene. Germline V gene lookup returns CDR1 KGHDR and CDR2 SFDVKD. CDR3 DNA: TGTGCCACCAGTGAACCACTCGGGACAGGGTTCTCTGGGGCCAACGTCCTGACTTTC. This sequence encodes CATSEPLGTGFSGANVLTF.

The chain has TRBV2 and TRBJ1-1; TRBD1 is a possible D gene (5 bases). Germline V gene sequence: CDR1 SNHLY, CDR2 FYNNEI. V was trimmed by 10 bases and J by 4 bases, leaving 10 bases between them. CDR3 size: 11 residues. CDR3 sequence: CAISRGTEAFF. The CDR3 region has the DNA TGTGCCATATCAAGGGGCACTGAAGCTTTCTTT.

The V and J genes are TRBV7-2 and TRBJ1-1, with D unresolved. Trimming pared 5 bases from V and 7 bases from J, leaving 14 bases between. CDR3 size: 13 residues. Germline V lookup: CDR1 SGHTA, CDR2 FQGNSA. CDR3 amino acids: CASSPPNTLEAFF. CDR3 nucleotide sequence: TGTGCCAGCAGCCCCCCGAACACGCTTGAAGCTTTCTTT.

The chain employs TRBV28 and TRBJ2-3; perhaps TRBD2 as D (7 bases). The V end lost 4 bases, the J end lost 5 bases, and 16 bases lay between the germline ends. This CDR3 spans 15 amino acids. In germline, CDR1 is MDHEN, CDR2 SYDVKM. The CDR3 sequence is CASSSGGAQLDTQYF. In nucleotides, the CDR3 is TGTGCCAGCAGTTCGGGGGGCGCTCAGTTAGATACGCAGTATTTT.

The V gene is TRBV19, the J gene TRBJ1-5; D may be TRBD1 (6 bases). The germline V and J ends were trimmed by 5 bases and 6 bases, with 26 bases remaining between them. The CDR3 length is 18 residues. The germline CDR1 and CDR2 sequences are LNHDA and SQIVND (reference sequence). This CDR3 is CASSYLWGGRTMVQPQHF. DNA for the CDR3: TGTGCCAGTAGTTATTTATGGGGGGGCAGGACGATGGTTCAGCCCCAGCATTTT.

The chain carries TRBV11-2 and TRBJ2-2, with no clear D. V lost 4 bases and J 5 bases, leaving 17 bases between the germline ends. CDR3 length: 16 residues. Germline V gives CDR1 SGHAT, CDR2 FQNNGV. The CDR3 loop reads CASSSLGMVRTGELFF. As DNA, the CDR3 is TGTGCCAGCAGCTCCCTTGGAATGGTGAGGACCGGGGAGCTGTTTTTT.

The chain uses TRBV19 and TRBJ1-2; TRBD1 aligns across 8 bases. V lost 7 bases and J lost 4; bases outside the gene matches: 8. CDR3 length equals 14 residues. Per germline, CDR1 LNHDA and CDR2 SQIVND (reference sequence). CDR3 loop: CASMDRVGSYGYTF. CDR3 coding DNA: TGTGCCAGTATGGACAGGGTTGGGTCCTATGGCTACACCTTC.

The genes are TRBV10-3 and TRBJ2-3; 11 bases align to TRBD1. This CDR3 is 15 amino acids long. The germline V gene encodes CDR1 ENHRY and CDR2 SYGVKD. The V segment lost 2 bases and the J segment 7 bases; nucleotides outside the gene matches: 5. The DNA for the CDR3 is TGTGCCATCAGTGAGGGGGACAGGGGGTTCAATACGCAGTATTTT. This translates into CAISEGDRGFNTQYF.